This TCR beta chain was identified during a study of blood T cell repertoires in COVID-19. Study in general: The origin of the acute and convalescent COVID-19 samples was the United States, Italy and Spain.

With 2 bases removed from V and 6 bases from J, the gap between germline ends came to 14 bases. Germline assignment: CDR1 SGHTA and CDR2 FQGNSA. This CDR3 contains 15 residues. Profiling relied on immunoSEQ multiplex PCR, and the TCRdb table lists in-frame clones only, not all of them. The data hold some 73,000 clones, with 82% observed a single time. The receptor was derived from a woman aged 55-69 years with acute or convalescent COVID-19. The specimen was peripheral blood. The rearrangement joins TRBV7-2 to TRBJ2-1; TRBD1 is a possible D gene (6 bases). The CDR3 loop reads CASSLYRDGINEQFF. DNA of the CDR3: TGTGCCAGCAGCTTATACAGGGATGGAATCAATGAGCAGTTCTTC.